These T cell receptor beta chains were read from a single sample in a study of blood T cells in healthy people across ages. TCRdb independently ran MiXCR on the 5' RACE reads; one entry per CDR3 protein. Among 1.5 million to 2 million distinct CDR3 sequences listed, approximately 50% were seen once. The material sequenced was blood. Receptor source: a woman between 40 and 50 years old in good health. CDR3s include the opening cysteine and the closing phenylalanine or tryptophan. D genes are given only for firm matches. Not every row has a clone size; where given, it reads once, few, many or a size class.

DNA,CDR3,length,V,D,size,J
TGTGCCAGCAGTTTAATAGCGGGGGGGCCAGGCGAGCAGTACTTC,CASSLIAGGPGEQYF,15,TRBV12-3/TRBV12-4,TRBD2,few,TRBJ2-7
TGTGCCAGCAGCTTGGTAACGGACCCCTACGAGCAGTACTTC,CASSLVTDPYEQYF,14,TRBV5-6,.,.,TRBJ2-7
TGCAGTGCTACAGGCGGAGCGGGGGTAAACAATGAGCAGTTCTTC,CSATGGAGVNNEQFF,15,TRBV20-1,TRBD2,.,TRBJ2-1
TGTGCCAGCAGCCCTAGGGGGGACAACAAAAACATTCAGTACTTC,CASSPRGDNKNIQYF,15,TRBV5-4,.,.,TRBJ2-4
TGTGCCAGCAGTTTGACGGGACAGGCACCCTACAATGAGCAGTTCTTC,CASSLTGQAPYNEQFF,16,TRBV27,TRBD1,few,TRBJ2-1
TGTGCCAGCAGTGAAGAGGGGTTAGCCGTCTTTGGGGCCAACGTCCTGACTTTC,CASSEEGLAVFGANVLTF,18,TRBV2,.,.,TRBJ2-6
TGCAGTTCCTTAAGACAGGGGGCAAATAATTCACCCCTCCACTTT,CSSLRQGANNSPLHF,15,TRBV20-1,TRBD1,.,TRBJ1-6
TGCGCCAGCAGCGACTTAGCGGGGGGGATCATGAATACGCAGTATTTT,CASSDLAGGIMNTQYF,16,TRBV5-1,TRBD2,few,TRBJ2-3
TGTGCCAGCAGTTCCGGATCACAGGGGAAAGAGACCCAGCATTTT,CASSSGSQGKETQHF,15,TRBV12-3/TRBV12-4,TRBD1,.,TRBJ1-5
TGTGCCAGCAGCCCACGACAGGGGGGTCAGCCCCAGCATTTT,CASSPRQGGQPQHF,14,TRBV5-6,TRBD1,few,TRBJ1-5
TGCGCCGGCAGCCAAGAGGGGGGGGCTATGGTCAAAAACATTCAGTACTTC,CAGSQEGGAMVKNIQYF,17,TRBV4-1,.,.,TRBJ2-4
TGTGCCAGCAGTTCGGGATTGAAGGCAGGCAAAAACATTCAGTACTTC,CASSSGLKAGKNIQYF,16,TRBV6-2/TRBV6-3,.,.,TRBJ2-4
TGTGCCAGCAGGTCCACCTCTACATCCCGGGGGGTCTACGAGCAGTACTTC,CASRSTSTSRGVYEQYF,17,TRBV28,TRBD2,.,TRBJ2-7
TGCGCCAGCAGCCAACCGGACTCCCCAACAAGGTACTTC,CASSQPDSPTRYF,13,TRBV4-3,.,few,TRBJ2-4
TGCAGTGCAATCTCCCCGGAGTCTAGCACAGCTACGCAGTATTTT,CSAISPESSTATQYF,15,TRBV20-1,.,.,TRBJ2-3
TGTGCCAGCAGCCCTGGGGGGGCTGAGGGCACAGATACGCAGTATTTT,CASSPGGAEGTDTQYF,16,TRBV12-3/TRBV12-4,.,few,TRBJ2-3
TGTGCCAGCAGCACCCGGGACAGGGACTTTACCCAGTACTTC,CASSTRDRDFTQYF,14,TRBV7-9,TRBD1,few,TRBJ2-5
TGCGCCAGCAGCCAAGGGGCAGGGGGCTTCTATGGCTACACCTTC,CASSQGAGGFYGYTF,15,TRBV4-3,TRBD1,few,TRBJ1-2
TGCAGTGCTCCGGGACAGGCAAACAATGAGCAGTTCTTC,CSAPGQANNEQFF,13,TRBV20-1,TRBD1,few,TRBJ2-1
TGTGCCAGCAGTTTATCTGGGGGGGCAGAGCAGTTCTTC,CASSLSGGAEQFF,13,TRBV28,.,.,TRBJ2-1
TGTGCCAGCAGATGGGTTAGCACAGATACGCAGTATTTT,CASRWVSTDTQYF,13,TRBV12-3/TRBV12-4,.,.,TRBJ2-3
TGTGCCAGCAGCTTAAGGCTCATAAGCGTTAACAATGAGCAGTTCTTC,CASSLRLISVNNEQFF,16,TRBV7-8,.,.,TRBJ2-1
TGCGCCAGCAGCGCCGGACTAGCGGGGGTCAATGAGCAGTTCTTC,CASSAGLAGVNEQFF,15,TRBV5-1,TRBD2,.,TRBJ2-1
TGCGCCAGCAGCTTGGGACAGGCGAACCCCTACGAGCAGTACTTC,CASSLGQANPYEQYF,15,TRBV5-1,.,.,TRBJ2-7
TGTGCCAGCAGCGTCGGCAGGGTGGGGAGCACTGAAGCTTTCTTT,CASSVGRVGSTEAFF,15,TRBV9,.,.,TRBJ1-1
TGTGCCATCAGTGAGGGTAGCGGGGGGGCCAGGGAGCAGTACTTC,CAISEGSGGAREQYF,15,TRBV10-3,TRBD2,few,TRBJ2-5
TGTGCCAGCAGCTTAGATATTCGGCCCTACAATGAGCAGTTCTTC,CASSLDIRPYNEQFF,15,TRBV7-3,.,.,TRBJ2-1
TGCGCCAGCAGCCACCACACAGGGCACAGCTCCTACGAGCAGTACTTC,CASSHHTGHSSYEQYF,16,TRBV4-3,.,.,TRBJ2-7
TGTGCCAGCAGTTACTCGGGACAGGCCAAACGCTACGAGCAGTACTTC,CASSYSGQAKRYEQYF,16,TRBV6-6,TRBD1,few,TRBJ2-7
TGTGCCAGCAGACGTAACTACTTGGGATCGGGCGCAGATACGCAGTATTTT,CASRRNYLGSGADTQYF,17,TRBV28,.,.,TRBJ2-3
TGCAGTGCTAGAGATTGGGGACAGCAAGGGGTCTATGGCTACACCTTC,CSARDWGQQGVYGYTF,16,TRBV20-1,TRBD1,.,TRBJ1-2
TGCAGCGTTGAGGGGAGAGGGACAGGGGGTGACGAGCAGTACTTC,CSVEGRGTGGDEQYF,15,TRBV29-1,TRBD1,few,TRBJ2-7
TGTGCCAGCAGGATGGGGCAGGGGGCTAGTGAGCAGTTCTTC,CASRMGQGASEQFF,14,TRBV9,TRBD1,.,TRBJ2-1
TGTGCCAGCAGCGCACGTATCGGGACAGGGCTATACAATGAGCAGTTCTTC,CASSARIGTGLYNEQFF,17,TRBV21-1,.,.,TRBJ2-1
TGTGCCAGCAGGCGACTAGCGGGGGTATCCTACAATGAGCAGTTCTTC,CASRRLAGVSYNEQFF,16,TRBV13,TRBD2,.,TRBJ2-1
TGTGCCAGCAGCGGACAGGATCGCGGCTACACCTTC,CASSGQDRGYTF,12,TRBV13,TRBD1,.,TRBJ1-2
TGTGCCAGCAGTCCCCAACCCGGACTAGCGGTCGATACGCAGTATTTT,CASSPQPGLAVDTQYF,16,TRBV27,TRBD2,few,TRBJ2-3
TGTGCCAGCTCAGGGGGGATAACTAGCACAGATACGCAGTATTTT,CASSGGITSTDTQYF,15,TRBV2,.,once,TRBJ2-3
TGTGCCAGCAGCCTGACAGGGCGCACGGGAAATGAGCAGTTCTTC,CASSLTGRTGNEQFF,15,TRBV5-4,TRBD1,.,TRBJ2-1
TGTGCCATCAGCCGAGAGACAGCTCAAGAGGCCCAGTACTTC,CAISRETAQEAQYF,14,TRBV10-3,.,.,TRBJ2-5
TGTGCCAGCAGGGTGACAGGGACGGGGGCCGACGTCCTGACTTTC,CASRVTGTGADVLTF,15,TRBV27,.,.,TRBJ2-6
TGCGCCAGCAGCCAAGTTCTCGAGAGGGCGGGGTCCAGCACAGATACGCAGTATTTT,CASSQVLERAGSSTDTQYF,19,TRBV4-1,.,few,TRBJ2-3
TGCAGCGTTGGCGGACAGGGGTCCCCTAACTATGGCTACACCTTC,CSVGGQGSPNYGYTF,15,TRBV29-1,TRBD1,few,TRBJ1-2
TGTGCCAGCAGCACTGCGGCAGGAGAAAAACTGTTTTTT,CASSTAAGEKLFF,13,TRBV7-3,.,.,TRBJ1-4
TGTGCCAGCAGTCCTATAGCGGGGGGGCAAACAGATACGCAGTATTTT,CASSPIAGGQTDTQYF,16,TRBV2,TRBD2,.,TRBJ2-3
TGTGCCAGCAGCCCCGGATTAGCGGGGTCTGAGCAGTACTTC,CASSPGLAGSEQYF,14,TRBV6-5,TRBD2,few,TRBJ2-7
TGTGCCAGCAGCTTGGGACAGGGGGTTTATCGGGAGACCCAGTACTTC,CASSLGQGVYRETQYF,16,TRBV11-2,TRBD1,few,TRBJ2-5
TGTGCCAGCAGCCAAGGGACTGAACAAGAGACCCAGTACTTC,CASSQGTEQETQYF,14,TRBV4-2,.,few,TRBJ2-5
TGCAGTGCTAGAGATTTACTAGCGGGGAGACAAGAGACCCAGTACTTC,CSARDLLAGRQETQYF,16,TRBV20-1,TRBD2,few,TRBJ2-5
TGCGCCAGCAGCCAAGATCTTGGGGGAAAGGGAGCTTTCTTT,CASSQDLGGKGAFF,14,TRBV4-1,.,.,TRBJ1-1
TGTGCCAGCAGTTTATCAGGCCACCGAAATCAGCCCAAGCATTTT,CASSLSGHRNQPKHF,15,TRBV28,.,.,TRBJ1-5
TGCAGCGTTGAACCCGGGGTCAATGGCTACACCTTC,CSVEPGVNGYTF,12,TRBV29-1,.,.,TRBJ1-2
TGCAGTGCTAGAGATGCTACAGGGGGCGATGAAAAACTGTTTTTT,CSARDATGGDEKLFF,15,TRBV20-1,TRBD1,.,TRBJ1-4